This T cell receptor beta chain was captured in a study of control samples from healthy donors and cancer patients. The protocol was immunoSEQ multiplex PCR, while the TCRdb copy is restricted to in-frame clones and leaves out a portion. The sample records about 100,000 clones, under 95% being singletons. The germline V and J ends were trimmed by 1 base and 7 bases, with 9 bases remaining between them. This CDR3 region has 13 residues. Looked up from germline, CDR1 is LNHDA and CDR2 is SQIVND (reference sequence). This TCR was recovered from a woman in her late teens or twenties in good health. This chain joins TRBV19 and TRBJ2-3; D unclear. The sequencing input was blood. CDR3 region: CASSIGLGYTQYF. The CDR3, as DNA: TGTGCCAGTAGTATAGGGTTAGGGTATACGCAGTATTTT.